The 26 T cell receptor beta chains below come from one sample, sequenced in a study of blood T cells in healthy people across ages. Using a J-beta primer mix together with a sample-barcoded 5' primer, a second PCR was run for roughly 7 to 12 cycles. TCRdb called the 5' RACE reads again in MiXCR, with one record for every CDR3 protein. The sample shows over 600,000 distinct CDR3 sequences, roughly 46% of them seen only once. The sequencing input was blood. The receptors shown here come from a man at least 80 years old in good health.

The CDR3 DNA reads as TGCAGCGCGGGACAGTTAGCTAACTATGGCTACACCTTC. It codes for CSAGQLANYGYTF. This chain links TRBV29-1 with TRBJ1-2; 7 bases agree with TRBD1. V shed 7 bases and J 0 bases; nucleotides not matched to a gene: 5. The CDR3 has 13 amino acids. CDR1 is SQVTM and CDR2 is ANQGSEA in the germline V gene.

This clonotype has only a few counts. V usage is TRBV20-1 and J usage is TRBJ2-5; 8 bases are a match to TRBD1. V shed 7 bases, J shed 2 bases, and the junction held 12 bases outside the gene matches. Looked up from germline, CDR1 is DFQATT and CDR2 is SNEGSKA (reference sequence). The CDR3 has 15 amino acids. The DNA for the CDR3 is TGCAGTGTCCTATACAGGGGGTTTGGTCAAGAGACCCAGTACTTC. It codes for CSVLYRGFGQETQYF.

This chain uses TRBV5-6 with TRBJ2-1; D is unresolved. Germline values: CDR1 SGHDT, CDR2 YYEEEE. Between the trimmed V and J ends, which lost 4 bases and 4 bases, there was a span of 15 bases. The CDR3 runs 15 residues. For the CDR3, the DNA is TGTGCCAGCAGCCTCCTATTGGACGGTTACAATGAGCAGTTCTTC. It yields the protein CASSLLLDGYNEQFF.

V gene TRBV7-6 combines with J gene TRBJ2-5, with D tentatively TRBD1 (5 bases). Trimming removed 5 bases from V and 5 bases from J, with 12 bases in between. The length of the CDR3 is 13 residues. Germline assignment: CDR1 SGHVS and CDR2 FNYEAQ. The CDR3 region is CASSPDSLETQYF. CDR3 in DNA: TGTGCCAGCAGCCCCGACAGTTTGGAGACCCAGTACTTC.

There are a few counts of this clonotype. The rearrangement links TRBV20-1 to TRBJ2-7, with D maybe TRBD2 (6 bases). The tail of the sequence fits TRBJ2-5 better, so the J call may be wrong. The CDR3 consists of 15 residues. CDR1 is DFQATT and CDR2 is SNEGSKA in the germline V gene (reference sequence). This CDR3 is CSAKIAARRQETQYF. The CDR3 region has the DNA TGCAGTGCTAAAATAGCGGCAAGGAGGCAAGAGACCCAGTACTTC.

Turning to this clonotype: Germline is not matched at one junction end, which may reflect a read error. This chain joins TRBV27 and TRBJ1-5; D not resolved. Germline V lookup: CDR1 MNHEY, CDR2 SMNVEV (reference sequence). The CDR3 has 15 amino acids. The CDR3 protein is CASSSDWNSNQPHHF. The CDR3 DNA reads TGTGCCAGCAGTTCTGACTGGAATAGCAATCAGCCCCATCATTTT.

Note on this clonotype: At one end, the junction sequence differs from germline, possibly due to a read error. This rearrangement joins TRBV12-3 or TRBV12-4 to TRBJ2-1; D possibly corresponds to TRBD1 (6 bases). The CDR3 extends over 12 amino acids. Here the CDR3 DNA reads TGTGCCAGCAGGCTGACAGGAGCTGAGCAGTCCTTC. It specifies CASRLTGAEQSF.

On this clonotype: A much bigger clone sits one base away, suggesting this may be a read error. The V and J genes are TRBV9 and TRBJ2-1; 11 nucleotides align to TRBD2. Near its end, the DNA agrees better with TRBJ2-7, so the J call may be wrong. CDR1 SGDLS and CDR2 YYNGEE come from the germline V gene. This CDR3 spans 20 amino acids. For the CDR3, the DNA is TGTGCCAGCAGCGTCACGCCCGGGACTAGCGGAGGGAGCTCCTACAATGAGCAGTACTTC. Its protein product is CASSVTPGTSGGSSYNEQYF.

The CDR3 nucleotides are TGTGCCAGCGGACGGGAAGGCCGGGATTCACCCCTCCACTTT. It translates to CASGREGRDSPLHF. J is TRBJ1-6 and V is TRBV7-9; D is ambiguous. V lost 8 bases and J lost 8, with 16 bases in between. Germline V gene sequence: CDR1 SEHNR, CDR2 FQNEAQ (reference sequence). CDR3 size: 14 residues.

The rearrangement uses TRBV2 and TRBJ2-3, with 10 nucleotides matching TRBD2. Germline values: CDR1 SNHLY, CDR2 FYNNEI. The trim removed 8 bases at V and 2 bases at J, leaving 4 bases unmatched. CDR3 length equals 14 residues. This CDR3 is CASLLAGNTDTQYF. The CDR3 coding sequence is TGTGCCAGCTTACTAGCGGGGAACACAGATACGCAGTATTTT.

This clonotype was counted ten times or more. DNA for the CDR3: TGCGCCAGCAGCCCTGACAGTAGCACAGATACGCAGTATTTT. Its protein product is CASSPDSSTDTQYF. The V gene is TRBV5-1, the J gene TRBJ2-3; D is possibly TRBD1 (5 bases). CDR3 length: 14 residues. V was shortened by 4 bases and J by 0 bases, with 9 bases between the two germline ends. The germline gives CDR1 SGHRS, CDR2 YFSETQ.

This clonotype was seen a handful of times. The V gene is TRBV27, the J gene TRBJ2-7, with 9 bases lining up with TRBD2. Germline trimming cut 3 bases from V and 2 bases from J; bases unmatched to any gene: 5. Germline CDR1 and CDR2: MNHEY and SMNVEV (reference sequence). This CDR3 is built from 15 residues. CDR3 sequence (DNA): TGTGCCAGCAGTTTGAGCGGGAGGACCACCTACGAGCAGTACTTC. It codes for CASSLSGRTTYEQYF.

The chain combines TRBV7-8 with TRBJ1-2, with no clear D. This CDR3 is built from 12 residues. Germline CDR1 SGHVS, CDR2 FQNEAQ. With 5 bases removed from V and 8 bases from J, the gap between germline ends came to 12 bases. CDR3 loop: CASSPGPSGYTF. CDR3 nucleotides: TGTGCCAGCAGCCCCGGTCCGAGCGGCTACACCTTC.

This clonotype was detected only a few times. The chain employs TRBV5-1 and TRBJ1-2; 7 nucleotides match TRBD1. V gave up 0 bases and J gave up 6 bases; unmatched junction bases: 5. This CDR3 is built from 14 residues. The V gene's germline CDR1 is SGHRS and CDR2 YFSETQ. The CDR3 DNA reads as TGCGCCAGCAGCTTGGCTCTAGGGGGCAATGGCTACACCTTC. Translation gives CASSLALGGNGYTF.

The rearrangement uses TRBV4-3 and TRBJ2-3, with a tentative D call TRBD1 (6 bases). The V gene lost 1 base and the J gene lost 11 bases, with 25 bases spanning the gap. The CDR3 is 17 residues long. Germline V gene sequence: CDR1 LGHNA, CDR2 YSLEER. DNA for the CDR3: TGCGCCAGCAGCCAAGTGTACAGGGACCCCCTTCCCAGTAGGCAGTATTTT. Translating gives CASSQVYRDPLPSRQYF.

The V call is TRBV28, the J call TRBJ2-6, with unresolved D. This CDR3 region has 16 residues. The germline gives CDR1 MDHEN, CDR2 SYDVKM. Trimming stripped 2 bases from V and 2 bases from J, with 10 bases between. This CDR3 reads CASSLPWSAGANVLTF. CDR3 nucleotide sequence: TGTGCCAGCAGTTTACCGTGGAGCGCTGGGGCCAACGTCCTGACTTTC.

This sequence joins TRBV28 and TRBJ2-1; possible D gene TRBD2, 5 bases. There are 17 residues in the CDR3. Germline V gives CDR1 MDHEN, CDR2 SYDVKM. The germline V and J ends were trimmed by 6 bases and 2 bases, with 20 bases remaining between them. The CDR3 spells CASSSTMDWRTYNEQFF. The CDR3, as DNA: TGTGCCAGCAGCTCCACAATGGACTGGCGGACCTACAATGAGCAGTTCTTC.

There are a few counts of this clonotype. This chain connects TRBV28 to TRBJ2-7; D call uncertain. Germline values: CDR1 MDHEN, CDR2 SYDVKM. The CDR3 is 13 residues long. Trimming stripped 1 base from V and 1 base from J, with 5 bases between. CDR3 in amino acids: CASSLFRSYEQYF. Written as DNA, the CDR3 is TGTGCCAGCAGTTTATTCAGGTCCTACGAGCAGTACTTC.

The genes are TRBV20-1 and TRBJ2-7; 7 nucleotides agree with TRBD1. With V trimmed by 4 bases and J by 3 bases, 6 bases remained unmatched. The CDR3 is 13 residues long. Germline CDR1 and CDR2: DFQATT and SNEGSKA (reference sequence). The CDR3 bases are TGCAGTGCTATACGGACAGGATTCTACGAGCAGTACTTC. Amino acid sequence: CSAIRTGFYEQYF.

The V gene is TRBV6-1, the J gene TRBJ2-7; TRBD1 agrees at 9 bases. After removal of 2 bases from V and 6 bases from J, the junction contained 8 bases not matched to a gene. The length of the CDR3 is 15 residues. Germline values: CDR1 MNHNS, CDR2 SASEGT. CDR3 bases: TGTGCCAGCAGTGAACAGGACAGGGGAGGTGGCGAGCAGTACTTC. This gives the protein CASSEQDRGGGEQYF.

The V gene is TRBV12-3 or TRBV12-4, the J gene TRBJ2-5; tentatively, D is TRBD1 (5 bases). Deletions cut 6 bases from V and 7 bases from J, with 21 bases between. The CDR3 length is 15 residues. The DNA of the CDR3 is TGTGCCAGCAGACCTACGATTGGGGCCTTGTTGACCCAGTACTTC. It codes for CASRPTIGALLTQYF.

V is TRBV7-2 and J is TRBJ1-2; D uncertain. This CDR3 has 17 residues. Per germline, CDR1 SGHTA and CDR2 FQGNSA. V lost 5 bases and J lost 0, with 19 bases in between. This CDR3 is CASSPPGPWAANYGYTF. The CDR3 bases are TGTGCCAGCAGCCCTCCGGGTCCCTGGGCCGCTAACTATGGCTACACCTTC.

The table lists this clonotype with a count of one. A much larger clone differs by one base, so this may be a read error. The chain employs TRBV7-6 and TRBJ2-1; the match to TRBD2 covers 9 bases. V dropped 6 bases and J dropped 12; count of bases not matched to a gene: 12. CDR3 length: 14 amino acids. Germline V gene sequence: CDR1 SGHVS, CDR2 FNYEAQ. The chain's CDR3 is CASSTREGRDGQFF. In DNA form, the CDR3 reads TGTGCCAGCAGTACGCGGGAGGGCCGGGATGGGCAGTTCTTC.

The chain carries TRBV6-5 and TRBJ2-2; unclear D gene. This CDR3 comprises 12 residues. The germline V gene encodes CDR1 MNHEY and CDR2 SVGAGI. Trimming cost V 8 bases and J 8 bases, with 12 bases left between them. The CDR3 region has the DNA TGTGCCAGCCAGGAAGGTGGTGGGGAGCTGTTTTTT. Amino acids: CASQEGGGELFF.

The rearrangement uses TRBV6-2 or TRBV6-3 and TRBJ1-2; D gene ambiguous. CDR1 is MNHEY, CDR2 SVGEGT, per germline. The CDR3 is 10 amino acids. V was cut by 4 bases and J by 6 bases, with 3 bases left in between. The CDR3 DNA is TGTGCCAGCAGTTCAAATGGCTACACCTTC. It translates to CASSSNGYTF.

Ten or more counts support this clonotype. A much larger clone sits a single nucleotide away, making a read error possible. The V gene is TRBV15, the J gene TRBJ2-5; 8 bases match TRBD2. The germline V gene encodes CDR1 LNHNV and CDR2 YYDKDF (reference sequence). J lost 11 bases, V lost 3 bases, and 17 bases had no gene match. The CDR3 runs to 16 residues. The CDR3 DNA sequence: TGTGCCACCAGCAGCCTACGGGAGGGCCGGGGCAATGAGCAGTACTTC. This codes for CATSSLREGRGNEQYF.